These 25 T cell receptor beta chains originate from one sample sequenced in a study of blood T cell repertoires in COVID-19. Clones were read by immunoSEQ multiplex PCR, and TCRdb kept only the in-frame ones, dropping some. The table lists about 270,000 clones, 89% of them singletons. The specimen was PBMCs or T cells enriched from blood (not recorded which). Every receptor here comes from a woman aged 60-70 years who had recovered from COVID-19.

The chain carries TRBV20-1 and TRBJ1-6; 7 bases agree with TRBD1. The CDR3 spans 15 residues. V dropped 3 bases and J dropped 0; count of bases not matched to a gene: 2. Germline-derived CDR1 and CDR2 are DFQATT and SNEGSKA (reference sequence). CDR3 sequence: CSASAGGSYNSPLHF. As DNA, the CDR3 is TGCAGTGCTAGTGCAGGGGGCTCCTATAATTCACCCCTCCACTTT.

The rearrangement uses TRBV28 and TRBJ1-4; TRBD1 agrees at 8 bases. The germline V gene has CDR1 MDHEN and CDR2 SYDVKM. V trimming: 4 bases; J trimming: 7 bases; junction bases outside the gene matches: 2. This CDR3 is built from 13 residues. Here the CDR3 reads CASSSGGLEKLFF. The CDR3 nucleotides are TGTGCCAGCAGTTCAGGGGGCCTTGAAAAACTGTTTTTT.

The CDR3 sequence: CASSPGLASHEQYF. The CDR3, as DNA: TGTGCCAGCAGCCCGGGACTAGCGAGCCACGAGCAGTACTTC. The genes are TRBV5-4 and TRBJ2-7; 10 bases match TRBD2. Germline V gene data show CDR1 as SGHNT and CDR2 as YYREEE (reference sequence). The CDR3 runs 14 residues. V was pared by 4 bases and J by 5 bases, with 6 bases of the junction left unmatched.

V and J are TRBV28 and TRBJ1-2; 10 bases map to TRBD1. The CDR3 totals 16 residues. The germline CDR1 and CDR2 sequences are MDHEN and SYDVKM. V gave up 2 bases and J gave up 8 bases; unmatched junction bases: 11. The CDR3 bases are TGTGCCAGCAGTTTAAGTTGGAGACAGGGGGCGCGCGGCTACACCTTC. Translation gives CASSLSWRQGARGYTF.

This rearrangement joins TRBV7-6 to TRBJ2-1, with 12 bases lining up with TRBD2. V was pared by 5 bases and J by 4 bases, with 6 bases of the junction left unmatched. CDR3 length equals 16 residues. Germline V gene sequence: CDR1 SGHVS, CDR2 FNYEAQ. The CDR3 region has the DNA TGTGCCAGCAGCCAAGGACTAGCGGGGACATACAATGAGCAGTTCTTC. Protein sequence: CASSQGLAGTYNEQFF.

V usage is TRBV24-1 and J usage is TRBJ1-2, with D unresolved. V was pared by 3 bases and J by 4 bases, with 8 bases between. This CDR3 contains 13 residues. Germline CDR1 reads KGHDR; CDR2 reads SFDVKD. For the CDR3, the DNA is TGTGCCACCAGTGATCCAGGACTCTATGGCTACACCTTC. Amino acids: CATSDPGLYGYTF.

The J gene is TRBJ1-4, the V gene TRBV28; D unresolved. The CDR3 length is 13 residues. V was shortened by 5 bases and J by 2 bases, with 6 bases between the two germline ends. Germline V CDR1 and CDR2: MDHEN, SYDVKM. The CDR3 nucleotides are TGTGCCAGCAGTATGAGTACTAATGAAAAACTGTTTTTT. Translated, it gives CASSMSTNEKLFF.

This chain uses TRBV5-5 with TRBJ1-6, with TRBD1 as a possible D gene (5 bases). V was clipped by 3 bases and J by 9 bases, with 16 bases between them. Germline CDR1 and CDR2: SGHKS and YYEKEE (reference sequence). This CDR3 region has 15 residues. For the CDR3, the DNA is TGTGCCAGCAGCTGGCGGGGCAATGGGGGTTCACCCCTCCACTTT. It yields the protein CASSWRGNGGSPLHF.

V gene TRBV24-1 combines with J gene TRBJ2-7, with unresolved D. V lost 7 bases to trimming and J lost 7 bases, with 7 bases between them. The CDR3 runs 10 residues. Germline CDR1 reads KGHDR; CDR2 reads SFDVKD. CDR3 coding DNA: TGTGCCACCAGGGAGAATGAGCAGTACTTC. Translation: CATRENEQYF.

Only one count was recorded for this clone. V gene TRBV27 combines with J gene TRBJ1-6; the D is unclear. This CDR3 spans 14 amino acids. Trimming removed 2 bases at V and 6 bases at J, with 8 bases between. Germline values: CDR1 MNHEY, CDR2 SMNVEV (reference sequence). This CDR3 reads CASSLDRSNSPLHF. The CDR3 DNA reads as TGTGCCAGCAGTTTAGATAGGAGTAATTCACCCCTCCACTTT.

The chain couples TRBV7-9 to TRBJ1-2; D is unclear. Trimming took off 1 base at V and 8 bases at J, with 5 bases between the two ends. This CDR3 region has 11 residues. Germline CDR1 SEHNR, CDR2 FQNEAQ (reference sequence). This CDR3 reads CASSLGGGYTF. The CDR3 coding sequence is TGTGCCAGCAGCTTAGGCGGAGGCTACACCTTC.

About this clone: Distinct nucleotide sequences in the sample also encode this CDR3. The CDR3 sequence is CASSVFQNTEAFF. DNA of the CDR3: TGTGCCAGCAGCGTATTTCAGAACACTGAAGCTTTCTTT. The rearrangement uses TRBV9 and TRBJ1-1, with no clear D. The germline gives CDR1 SGDLS, CDR2 YYNGEE. V was cut by 1 base and J by 1 base, with 5 bases left in between. The CDR3 runs 13 residues.

About this clone itself: Within the sample, other DNA sequences also encode this same CDR3. The rearrangement joins TRBV18 to TRBJ2-1; TRBD1 matches at 8 bases. V shed 3 bases and J 6 bases; nucleotides not matched to a gene: 7. Germline V gene sequence: CDR1 KGHSH, CDR2 LQKENI. This CDR3 is built from 15 residues. The CDR3 loop is CASSPGTGGTNEQFF. CDR3 nucleotide sequence: TGTGCCAGCTCACCTGGGACAGGAGGGACCAATGAGCAGTTCTTC.

The chain combines TRBV5-1 with TRBJ2-3, with D perhaps matching TRBD1 (5 bases). There are 14 residues in the CDR3. CDR1 and CDR2 (germline): SGHRS, YFSETQ. Trimming left V 2 bases short and J 4 bases short, with 11 bases between. CDR3 bases: TGCGCCAGCAGCTTCAGGGATGTGTCAGATACGCAGTATTTT. Amino acid sequence: CASSFRDVSDTQYF.

The V call is TRBV5-4, the J call TRBJ2-1, with TRBD1 matching 8 bases. The ends lost 4 bases at V and 6 bases at J; junction bases unmatched: 15. The CDR3 runs 17 residues. Germline-derived CDR1 and CDR2 are SGHNT and YYREEE (reference sequence). CDR3 DNA sequence: TGTGCCAGCAGCGGCGGGACAGGAGCTATCTCCCCCAATGAGCAGTTCTTC. Its protein product is CASSGGTGAISPNEQFF.

The CDR3 spells CAWSFGSNSNQPQHF. The CDR3 DNA is TGTGCCTGGAGTTTCGGGTCGAATAGCAATCAGCCCCAGCATTTT. The gene calls are TRBV30 and TRBJ1-5, with D unresolved. Germline V CDR1 and CDR2: GTSNPN, SVGIG (reference sequence). The CDR3 has 15 residues. V was trimmed by 2 bases and J by 0 bases, leaving 11 bases between them.

This clone showed up just a few times. This sequence joins TRBV3-1 (or the pseudogene TRBV3-2) and TRBJ2-2, with 9 bases that match TRBD2. CDR3 length: 18 residues. The junction had 11 bases not matched to a gene; V was cut back by 1 base and J by 5 bases. Looked up from germline, CDR1 is LGHDT and CDR2 is YNNKEL (reference sequence). The CDR3 sequence is CASSQVGDSGSGTGELFF. In nucleotides, the CDR3 is TGTGCCAGCAGCCAAGTGGGGGATAGCGGGAGTGGGACCGGGGAGCTGTTTTTT.

In its sample, this clone was seen a few times. This rearrangement joins TRBV7-3 to TRBJ2-2, with 7 bases lining up with TRBD2. Germline V gene data show CDR1 as SGHTA and CDR2 as FQGTGA. V dropped 5 bases and J dropped 1; count of bases not matched to a gene: 4. The CDR3 is made up of 15 amino acids. Here the CDR3 reads CASSRSGVNTGELFF. Written as DNA, the CDR3 is TGTGCCAGCAGCAGAAGCGGGGTGAACACCGGGGAGCTGTTTTTT.

The J gene is TRBJ1-5, the V gene TRBV10-3; TRBD1 agrees at 10 bases. V was pared by 5 bases and J by 6 bases, with 4 bases of the junction left unmatched. The CDR3 sequence is 14 residues long. CDR1 and CDR2 (germline): ENHRY, SYGVKD. CDR3 sequence reads: CAISPGQGVQPQHF. The CDR3 DNA sequence: TGTGCCATCAGTCCCGGACAGGGGGTTCAGCCCCAGCATTTT.

The chain uses TRBV18 and TRBJ1-2; TRBD1 agrees at 9 bases. CDR3 size: 17 residues. After removal of 4 bases from V and 6 bases from J, the junction contained 15 bases not matched to a gene. Germline assignment: CDR1 KGHSH and CDR2 LQKENI. Here the CDR3 reads CASSHTQTGGWKDGYTF. The CDR3, as DNA: TGTGCCAGCTCACACACCCAGACAGGGGGATGGAAGGATGGCTACACCTTC.

The chain combines TRBV24-1 with TRBJ1-1, with TRBD1 matching 7 bases. CDR3 length: 15 residues. Trimming at V came to 2 bases and at J to 2 bases, leaving 4 bases not matched to a gene. The V gene's germline CDR1 is KGHDR and CDR2 SFDVKD. The CDR3 bases are TGTGCCACCAGTGATTCCGGGACAGCTAACACTGAAGCTTTCTTT. The encoded protein is CATSDSGTANTEAFF.

J is TRBJ2-7 and V is TRBV25-1; D not certain. The germline V and J ends were trimmed by 5 bases and 3 bases, with 5 bases remaining between them. Germline CDR1 and CDR2: MGHDK and SYGVNS. This CDR3 is 11 amino acids long. The CDR3 spells CASSPHYEQYF. CDR3 bases: TGTGCCAGCAGTCCACACTACGAGCAGTACTTC.

This clone was counted only a few times. This chain joins TRBV3-1 (or the pseudogene TRBV3-2) and TRBJ2-7; no clear D gene. This CDR3 has 14 amino acids. The V gene lost 3 bases and the J gene lost 2 bases, with 11 bases spanning the gap. Per germline, CDR1 LGHDT and CDR2 YNNKEL (reference sequence). Written as DNA, the CDR3 is TGTGCCAGCAGCCAGTATGTAGAGCCCTACGAGCAGTACTTC. Amino acid sequence: CASSQYVEPYEQYF.

This chain joins TRBV30 and TRBJ2-3; 12 positions match TRBD2. This CDR3 region has 15 residues. CDR1 is GTSNPN, CDR2 SVGIG, per germline (reference sequence). V shed 0 bases and J 6 bases; nucleotides not matched to a gene: 4. The CDR3 sequence is CAWSVRLAGADTQYF. CDR3 nucleotide sequence: TGTGCCTGGAGTGTACGACTAGCGGGAGCGGATACGCAGTATTTT.

The chain combines TRBV29-1 with TRBJ2-7; 7 bases are a match to TRBD1. After removal of 2 bases from V and 3 bases from J, the junction contained 10 bases not matched to a gene. The V gene's germline CDR1 is SQVTM and CDR2 ANQGSEA. The CDR3 contains 15 residues. The CDR3 protein is CSVELPHQGVYEQYF. The CDR3 DNA is TGCAGCGTTGAACTACCCCACCAGGGGGTCTACGAGCAGTACTTC.